This T cell receptor (beta chain) was identified during a study of human T cells and chemical hapten exposure. Study-level information: The study patch tested 0.01% DPC on the upper back and read results at 6 days. Regarding the study as a whole: Significantly more large CDR3 similarity clusters were formed by expanded TCRs than by controls.

From the RACE reads, TCRdb called clonotypes with MiXCR, one entry per CDR3 protein. The sample holds more than 75,000 distinct CDR3 sequences, about a tenth seen once. Germline V gene lookup returns CDR1 MNHEY and CDR2 SVGAGI. With 0 bases removed from V and 0 bases from J, the gap between germline ends came to 12 bases. The CDR3 runs to 18 residues. At least ten counts were recorded for this clonotype. The antigen is not known. Time point given: patch test 2, 6 weeks after DPC sensitization. Treatment reported: therapeutic diphenylcyclopropenone sensitization with weekly scalp DPC. The TCR comes from a woman under 40 with alopecia areata. Some clones in this sample may be carry-over from other donors' samples. J is TRBJ2-6 and V is TRBV6-5; D is perhaps TRBD1 (5 bases). Here the sequenced sample was whole blood, taken in connection with sensitization to the hapten diphenylcyclopropenone (DPC). CDR3 in amino acids: CASSYSGVPSSGANVLTF. DNA for the CDR3: TGTGCCAGCAGTTACTCAGGGGTACCAAGCTCTGGGGCCAACGTCCTGACTTTC.